The next 12 T cell receptor beta chains were all read from a single sample in a study of CD8+CD57+ T cells in acquired aplastic anemia. Profiling that covered TCR beta VDJ and CDR3 relied on genomic DNA as its template. Each CDR3 protein gets one entry after TCRdb re-called the reads with MiXCR. The table has 180,000 or so distinct CDR3 sequences, 40% to 55% seen once; the top ten hold about 2.9%. The material sequenced was sorted CD4+, CD8+, or CD8+CD57+ T cells (not recorded which) from PBMCs. The receptors were sampled from a human donor in good health.

This chain connects TRBV6-1 to TRBJ1-1; 9 bases fit TRBD1. V dropped 4 bases and J dropped 3; count of bases not matched to a gene: 6. The CDR3 is 15 residues long. The V gene's germline CDR1 is MNHNS and CDR2 SASEGT. The CDR3 reads CASSASTGGHTEAFF. The DNA for the CDR3 is TGTGCCAGCAGTGCCTCTACAGGGGGCCACACTGAAGCTTTCTTT.

This clonotype was found a few times. The V and J genes are TRBV6-2 or TRBV6-3 and TRBJ2-2; D tentatively fits TRBD1 or TRBD2 (5 bases each). V was cut by 6 bases and J by 2 bases, with 10 bases left in between. Germline loops: CDR1 MNHEY, CDR2 SVGEGT. This CDR3 comprises 14 residues. The CDR3 loop is CASRTGTNTGELFF. The CDR3 DNA follows: TGTGCCAGCAGGACCGGGACCAACACCGGGGAGCTGTTTTTT.

This clonotype was seen ten or more times. This chain uses TRBV9 with TRBJ1-2; 9 bases are shared with TRBD1. CDR1 and CDR2 from the germline V gene are SGDLS and YYNGEE. CDR3 length equals 13 residues. V lost 4 bases, J lost 3 bases, and 1 base stayed unmatched. This chain's CDR3 is CASSRTGDYGYTF. The CDR3 bases are TGTGCCAGCAGCCGGACAGGGGACTATGGCTACACCTTC.

The V and J genes are TRBV15 and TRBJ1-6; D perhaps matches TRBD1 (6 bases). From germline, CDR1 is LNHNV and CDR2 YYDKDF (reference sequence). V was pared by 1 base and J by 10 bases, with 11 bases between. CDR3 length: 14 amino acids. The CDR3 DNA is TGTGCCACCAGCAGAGCGGACAGCTTCTCACCCCTCCACTTT. Protein: CATSRADSFSPLHF.

This clonotype was found many times. This chain links TRBV12-3 or TRBV12-4 with TRBJ2-2; 11 bases match TRBD2. J lost 4 bases, V lost 3 bases, and 1 base had no gene match. CDR3 length: 15 amino acids. As DNA, the CDR3 is TGTGCCAGCAGTTTTGGACTAGCGGGCACCGGGGAGCTGTTTTTT. Translation gives CASSFGLAGTGELFF.

This chain connects TRBV15 to TRBJ2-1, with 8 bases identical to TRBD2. Germline V gives CDR1 LNHNV, CDR2 YYDKDF (reference sequence). This CDR3 spans 13 amino acids. The V and J ends lost 8 bases and 6 bases, in that order; junction bases with no gene match: 6. The CDR3 DNA sequence: TGTGCCACCCGTGGCGGGGGGACCAATGAGCAGTTCTTC. It encodes CATRGGGTNEQFF.

Details on this clonotype: A much larger clone lies a single base off, so this may be a read error. V and J are TRBV20-1 and TRBJ2-1; D gene unclear. The ends were cut back, 6 bases at V and 8 bases at J, with 14 bases in the middle. The germline V gene has CDR1 DFQATT and CDR2 SNEGSKA (reference sequence). The CDR3 is 12 amino acids. As DNA, the CDR3 is TGCAGTGCCCCCCCGGTGGGTTATGAGCAGTTCTTC. Its protein product is CSAPPVGYEQFF.

CDR3 region: CASSSQDRIQPQHF. DNA for the CDR3: TGTGCCAGTAGTAGCCAAGACAGGATACAGCCCCAGCATTTT. The V call is TRBV19, the J call TRBJ1-5; weak D call: TRBD1 (6 bases). The CDR3 consists of 14 residues. Per germline, CDR1 LNHDA and CDR2 SQIVND (reference sequence). The V end lost 4 bases, the J end lost 7 bases, and 14 bases lay between the germline ends.

This clonotype came up many times. This chain uses TRBV5-5 with TRBJ2-1, with D unresolved. V was clipped by 1 base and J by 0 bases, with 14 bases between them. Germline CDR1 SGHKS, CDR2 YYEKEE (reference sequence). The CDR3 runs to 17 residues. This CDR3 is CASSLRYTMSSYNEQFF. CDR3 DNA sequence: TGTGCCAGCAGCTTGCGGTACACGATGAGCTCCTACAATGAGCAGTTCTTC.

Worth noting for this clonotype: A much larger clone is a single base away; this may be a read error. V usage is TRBV11-1 and J usage is TRBJ2-1; TRBD2 matches at 8 bases. The CDR3 is made up of 17 amino acids. Germline CDR1 reads SGHAT; CDR2 reads FQDESV (reference sequence). V gave up 5 bases and J gave up 2 bases; unmatched junction bases: 11. CDR3 loop: CASSPLGTSGPYNEQFF. CDR3 coding DNA: TGTGCCAGCAGCCCCCTGGGAACTAGCGGCCCCTACAATGAGCAGTTCTTC.

Concerning this clonotype: The final CDR3 position lacks the conserved phenylalanine or tryptophan, pointing to a likely read error. The gene calls are TRBV19 and TRBJ1-1; D gene uncertain. CDR1 LNHDA and CDR2 SQIVND come from the germline V gene (reference sequence). The CDR3 is 12 residues long. With 0 bases removed from V and 3 bases from J, the gap between germline ends came to 2 bases. The CDR3 DNA is TGTGCCAGTAGTATAGACGACACTGAAGCTTTCCTT. Amino acids: CASSIDDTEAFL.

In this sample, this clonotype turned up many times. This rearrangement joins TRBV5-4 to TRBJ2-5, with a weak D call TRBD2 (5 bases). Germline V lookup: CDR1 SGHNT, CDR2 YYREEE (reference sequence). The CDR3 runs to 14 residues. V dropped 3 bases and J dropped 5 bases, with 14 bases sitting between them. CDR3 sequence reads: CASSSPRGSETQYF. Here the CDR3 DNA reads TGTGCCAGCAGCTCCCCACGGGGTAGCGAGACCCAGTACTTC.